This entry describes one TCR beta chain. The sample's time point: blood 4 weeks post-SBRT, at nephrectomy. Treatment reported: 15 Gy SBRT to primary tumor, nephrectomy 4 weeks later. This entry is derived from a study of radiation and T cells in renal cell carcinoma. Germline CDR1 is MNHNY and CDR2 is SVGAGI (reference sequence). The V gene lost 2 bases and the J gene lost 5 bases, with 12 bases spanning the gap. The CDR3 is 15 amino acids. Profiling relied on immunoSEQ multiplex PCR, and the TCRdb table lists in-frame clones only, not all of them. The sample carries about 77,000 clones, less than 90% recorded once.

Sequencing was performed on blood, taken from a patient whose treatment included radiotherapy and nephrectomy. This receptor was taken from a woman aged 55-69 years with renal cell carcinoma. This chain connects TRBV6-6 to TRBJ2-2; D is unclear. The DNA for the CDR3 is TGTGCCAGCAGTTACACATCTACCGGGACCGGGGAGCTGTTTTTT. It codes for CASSYTSTGTGELFF.